This T cell receptor beta chain was sequenced in a study of shared T cell receptors in the human thymus. Trimming took 0 bases from V and 7 from J, leaving 20 bases between them. This CDR3 spans 16 amino acids. Germline CDR1 SGDLS, CDR2 YYNGEE. Method: immunoSEQ multiplex PCR; TCRdb's copy keeps in-frame clones and lacks some. The table includes under 850,000 clones, roughly 90% detected once. These same records also appear under a second study, on human thymus T cells. This second study notes: In corrective heart surgery, resections were taken, and these provided the thymus tissue.

Sequencing input: thymocytes. V usage is TRBV9 and J usage is TRBJ2-7; a weak D match, TRBD1 (5 bases). The origin of this receptor is a boy younger than two with a congenital heart defect. In DNA form, the CDR3 reads TGTGCCAGCAGCGTAGGCGGAAGGGGAAAAGAAGGAGAGCAGTACTTC. Translation gives CASSVGGRGKEGEQYF.